The T cell receptor (beta chain) under discussion was sequenced for a study of identical twins. Per the germline V gene, CDR1 is MNHNS and CDR2 is SASEGT. The CDR3 has 15 residues. Trimming took off 10 bases at V and 1 base at J, with 17 bases between the two ends. Study observations and caveats: These conclusions were based on statistical analysis (cross-sectional, not following the same donors).

TCRdb independently ran MiXCR on the 5' RACE reads; one entry per CDR3 protein. The table includes 450,000 or so distinct CDR3 sequences, roughly a quarter detected once. The donor group consisted entirely of healthy Caucasians. As to this clonotype: Its antigen is unidentified.

These same records also appear under a second study, on T cells expressing NK-cell markers.

The V call is TRBV6-1, the J call TRBJ2-4, with D tentatively TRBD1 (5 bases). Input material: CD4+ T cells sorted from blood. This sequence originates from a woman aged 18-29 years in good health. The CDR3 loop reads CATNAGLWAKNIQYF. Here the CDR3 DNA reads TGTGCCACCAACGCAGGGCTTTGGGCCAAAAACATTCAGTACTTC.